Listed here are 6 T cell receptor beta chains from one sample, sequenced in a study of siplizumab effects on memory and regulatory T cells. Assay: immunoSEQ multiplex PCR; the TCRdb copy retains only in-frame clones and omits some. This repertoire shows about 100,000 clones, 91% found once; its top ten account for around 2.7%. Specimen: CD4+ T cells sorted from blood. These receptors all stem from a human donor in good health. Some clones in this sample may be carry-over from other donors' samples.

The chain is built from TRBV5-1 and TRBJ1-4; TRBD1 matches at 11 bases. This CDR3 contains 16 residues. CDR1 is SGHRS, CDR2 YFSETQ, per germline. V trimming: 0 bases; J trimming: 7 bases; junction bases outside the gene matches: 5. CDR3 nucleotide sequence: TGCGCCAGCAGCTTGGCGACCGGGACAGGGGGTGAAAAACTGTTTTTT. It encodes CASSLATGTGGEKLFF.

The chain uses TRBV18 and TRBJ2-3; D gene uncertain. CDR3 length equals 15 residues. CDR1 is KGHSH and CDR2 is LQKENI in the germline V gene. The germline V and J ends were trimmed by 2 bases and 4 bases, with 13 bases remaining between them. The CDR3 DNA reads TGTGCCAGCTCACCATTTCCCAGTCTCTCAGATACGCAGTATTTT. Its protein product is CASSPFPSLSDTQYF.

This rearrangement joins TRBV6-5 to TRBJ1-1; D unclear. V was shortened by 7 bases and J by 2 bases, with 14 bases between the two germline ends. The CDR3 has 14 amino acids. Germline values: CDR1 MNHEY, CDR2 SVGAGI. The CDR3 DNA reads as TGTGCCAGCACCCTACTCGGGCCTAACACTGAAGCTTTCTTT. It yields the protein CASTLLGPNTEAFF.

This chain uses TRBV10-1 with TRBJ1-1; a weak D match, TRBD1 (5 bases). The germline CDR1 and CDR2 sequences are WNHNN and SYGVQD (reference sequence). The CDR3 sequence is 13 residues long. V was shortened by 5 bases and J by 3 bases, with 10 bases between the two germline ends. For the CDR3, the DNA is TGCGCCAGCAGTCTCGGACACGACACTGAAGCTTTCTTT. Its protein product is CASSLGHDTEAFF.

The rearrangement joins TRBV4-2 to TRBJ1-6; 8 nucleotides align to TRBD1. The CDR3 totals 16 residues. V was pared by 1 base and J by 6 bases, with 5 bases of the junction left unmatched. Germline loops: CDR1 LGHNA, CDR2 YNFKEQ. The DNA of the CDR3 is TGTGCCAGCAGCCAAGTACCGGGACAGGTTAATTCACCCCTCCACTTT. Its protein product is CASSQVPGQVNSPLHF.

This clone was seen once. This chain links TRBV18 with TRBJ1-5; TRBD1 is a possible D gene (5 bases). The CDR3 has 15 amino acids. CDR1 and CDR2 from the germline V gene are KGHSH and LQKENI. Trimming took 3 bases from V and 5 from J, leaving 14 bases between them. CDR3 amino acids: CASSPQGASDQPQHF. The CDR3 DNA is TGTGCCAGCTCACCGCAAGGGGCCTCCGATCAGCCCCAGCATTTT.